This TCR beta chain was recorded in a study of blood T cell repertoires in COVID-19. The wider study: From the United States, Italy and Spain came samples of acute and convalescent COVID-19. In each case, the material was cDNA or gDNA derived from T cells, B-cell-depleted T cells, or PBMCs.

Clones were sequenced by immunoSEQ multiplex PCR, and TCRdb holds only the in-frame ones, with some missing. The sample lists 170,000 or so clones; approximately 80% were seen once. With 5 bases removed from V and 2 bases from J, the gap between germline ends came to 13 bases. Germline loops: CDR1 MNHEY, CDR2 SMNVEV (reference sequence). The CDR3 runs to 16 residues. The receptor was isolated from a human donor in a cohort sampled during active COVID-19. Sequenced: peripheral blood. This chain connects TRBV27 to TRBJ1-6; no clear D. The CDR3 DNA reads as TGTGCCAGCAGTATTTTTGCGGGAGCCTATAATTCACCCCTCCACTTT. This translates into CASSIFAGAYNSPLHF.